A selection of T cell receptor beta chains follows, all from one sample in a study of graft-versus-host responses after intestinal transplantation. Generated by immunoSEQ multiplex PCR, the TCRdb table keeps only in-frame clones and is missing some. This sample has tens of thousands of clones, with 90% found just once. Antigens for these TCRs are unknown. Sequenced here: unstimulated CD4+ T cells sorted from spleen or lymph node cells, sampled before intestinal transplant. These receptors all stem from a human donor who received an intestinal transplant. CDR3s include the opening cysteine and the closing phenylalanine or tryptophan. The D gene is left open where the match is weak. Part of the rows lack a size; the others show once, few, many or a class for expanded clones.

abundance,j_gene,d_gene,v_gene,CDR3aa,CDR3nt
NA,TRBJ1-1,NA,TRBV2,CASGTQGDTEAFF,TGTGCCAGCGGAACACAGGGAGACACTGAAGCTTTCTTT
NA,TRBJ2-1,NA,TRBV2,CASSGRVGWQFF,TGTGCCAGCAGTGGCAGGGTAGGGTGGCAGTTCTTC
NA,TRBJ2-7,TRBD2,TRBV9,CASSVGTSGGAKFYEQYF,TGTGCCAGCAGCGTGGGGACTAGCGGGGGGGCCAAGTTCTACGAGCAGTACTTC
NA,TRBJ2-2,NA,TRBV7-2,CASSFFGELFF,TGTGCCAGCAGCTTCTTCGGGGAGCTGTTTTTT
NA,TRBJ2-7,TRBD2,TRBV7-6,CASTGGGAYEQYF,TGTGCCAGCACCGGCGGGGGGGCCTACGAGCAGTACTTC
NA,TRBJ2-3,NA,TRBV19,CASSVQGWGSQGTQYF,TGTGCCAGTAGTGTACAGGGCTGGGGTTCCCAGGGTACGCAGTATTTT
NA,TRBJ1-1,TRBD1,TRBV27,CASSLRDSSIGTEAFF,TGTGCCAGCAGTCTCCGGGACAGTTCAATCGGCACTGAAGCTTTCTTT
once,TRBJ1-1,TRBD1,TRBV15,CATSRSRGPNTEAFF,TGTGCCACCAGCAGATCGAGGGGGCCGAACACTGAAGCTTTCTTT
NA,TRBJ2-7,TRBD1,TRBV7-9,CASSPHLDREFRSYEQYF,TGTGCCAGCAGCCCCCATCTGGACAGGGAGTTTCGGAGCTACGAGCAGTACTTC
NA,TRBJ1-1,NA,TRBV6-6,CASTTSGVTEAFF,TGTGCCAGCACTACTTCGGGGGTCACTGAAGCTTTCTTT
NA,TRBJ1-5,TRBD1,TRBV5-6,CASSLDRGRGDQPQHF,TGTGCCAGCAGCTTGGACAGGGGGCGGGGGGATCAGCCCCAGCATTTT
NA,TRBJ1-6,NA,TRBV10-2,CASSEWGGNSPLHF,TGCGCCAGCAGTGAGTGGGGGGGGAATTCACCCCTCCACTTT
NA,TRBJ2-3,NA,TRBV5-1,CASSLVQGDTDTQYF,TGCGCCAGCAGCTTGGTACAGGGAGACACAGATACGCAGTATTTT
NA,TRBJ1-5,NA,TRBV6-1,CASSESLGRGNQPQHF,TGTGCCAGCAGTGAATCGCTCGGCAGGGGAAATCAGCCCCAGCATTTT
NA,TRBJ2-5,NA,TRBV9,CASSGTGTQETQYF,TGTGCCAGCAGCGGAACCGGGACACAGGAGACCCAGTACTTC
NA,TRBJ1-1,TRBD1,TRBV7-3,CASSPTGQSYTEAFF,TGTGCCAGCAGCCCGACGGGACAGAGTTACACTGAAGCTTTCTTT
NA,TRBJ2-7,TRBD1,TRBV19,CASSIIRRTGGNYEQYF,TGTGCCAGTAGTATAATCAGAAGGACAGGCGGAAACTACGAGCAGTACTTC
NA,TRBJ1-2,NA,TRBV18,CASSPATVSNYGYTF,TGTGCCAGCTCACCCGCGACAGTGTCTAACTATGGCTACACCTTC
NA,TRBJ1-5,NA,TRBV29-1,CSVAGGSNQPQHF,TGCAGCGTTGCCGGGGGGAGCAATCAGCCCCAGCATTTT
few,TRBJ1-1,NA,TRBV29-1,CSVGAGPNTEAFF,TGCAGCGTTGGAGCAGGGCCGAACACTGAAGCTTTCTTT
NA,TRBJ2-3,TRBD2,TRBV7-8,CASSPMGWRGGPTQYF,TGTGCCAGCAGCCCGATGGGGTGGCGGGGGGGCCCTACGCAGTATTTT
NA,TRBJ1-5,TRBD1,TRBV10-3,CAIGQGAYLQPQHF,TGTGCCATCGGGCAGGGGGCTTATTTACAGCCCCAGCATTTT
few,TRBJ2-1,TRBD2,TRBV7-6,CASSLSLAGSNEQFF,TGTGCCAGCAGCTTATCCCTAGCGGGGTCCAATGAGCAGTTCTTC
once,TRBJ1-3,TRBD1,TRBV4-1,CASSQQGQGLGNTIYF,TGCGCCAGCAGCCAACAGGGACAGGGACTCGGAAACACCATATATTTT
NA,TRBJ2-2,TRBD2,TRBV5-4,CASSFPSGGGTGELFF,TGTGCCAGCAGCTTCCCTAGCGGGGGAGGCACCGGGGAGCTGTTTTTT
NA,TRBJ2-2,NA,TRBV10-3,CAISESPGATGELFF,TGTGCCATCAGTGAGTCGCCAGGGGCGACCGGGGAGCTGTTTTTT
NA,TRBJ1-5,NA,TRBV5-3,CARRVNRVISNQPQHF,TGTGCCAGAAGGGTGAACAGGGTGATCTCCAATCAGCCCCAGCATTTT
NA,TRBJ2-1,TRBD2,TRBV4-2,CASSLGGGPSNEQFF,TGTGCCAGCAGCCTGGGCGGGGGGCCCTCCAATGAGCAGTTCTTC
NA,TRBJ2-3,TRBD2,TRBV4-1,CASSQDGKAGSTDTQYF,TGCGCCAGCAGCCAAGATGGAAAAGCGGGGAGCACAGATACGCAGTATTTT
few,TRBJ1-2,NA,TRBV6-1,CASSELDSYGYTF,TGTGCCAGCAGTGAATTGGACAGCTATGGCTACACCTTC
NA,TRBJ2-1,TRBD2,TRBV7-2,CASSPNQRGQPSSYNEQFF,TGTGCCAGCAGCCCGAATCAGCGGGGGCAACCGAGCTCCTACAATGAGCAGTTCTTC
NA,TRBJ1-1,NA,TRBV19,CASSRTLGTRVSAFF,TGTGCCAGTAGTAGGACCCTCGGGACAAGGGTCTCAGCTTTCTTT
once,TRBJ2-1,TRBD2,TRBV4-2,CASSQWAQRGDEQFF,TGTGCCAGCAGCCAGTGGGCCCAGCGGGGGGATGAGCAGTTCTTC
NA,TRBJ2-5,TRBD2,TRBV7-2,CASSQRGAQYF,TGTGCCAGCAGCCAGCGGGGGGCCCAGTACTTC
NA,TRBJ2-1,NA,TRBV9,CASSVAAAYNEQFF,TGTGCCAGCAGCGTAGCGGCGGCTTACAATGAGCAGTTCTTC
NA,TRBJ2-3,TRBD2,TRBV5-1,CASSTGGGTDTQYF,TGCGCCAGCAGCACCGGGGGGGGCACAGATACGCAGTATTTT
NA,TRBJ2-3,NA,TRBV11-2,CASSPMALSDTQYF,TGTGCCAGCAGCCCGATGGCCCTCTCAGATACGCAGTATTTT
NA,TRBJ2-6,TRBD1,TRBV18,CASSKTGGTGANVLTF,TGTGCCAGCTCTAAGACAGGGGGCACTGGGGCCAACGTCCTGACTTTC
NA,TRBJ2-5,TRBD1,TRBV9,CASSTRTGNQETQYF,TGTGCCAGCAGCACACGGACAGGAAACCAAGAGACCCAGTACTTC
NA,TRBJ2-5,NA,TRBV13,CASSLGGAETQYF,TGTGCCAGCAGCTTAGGGGGGGCGGAGACCCAGTACTTC
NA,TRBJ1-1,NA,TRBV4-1,CASSHRADTEAFF,TGCGCCAGCAGCCACAGGGCGGACACTGAAGCTTTCTTT
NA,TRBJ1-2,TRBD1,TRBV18,CASSPGTGPLGTF,TGTGCCAGCTCACCGGGGACAGGGCCCCTAGGGACCTTC